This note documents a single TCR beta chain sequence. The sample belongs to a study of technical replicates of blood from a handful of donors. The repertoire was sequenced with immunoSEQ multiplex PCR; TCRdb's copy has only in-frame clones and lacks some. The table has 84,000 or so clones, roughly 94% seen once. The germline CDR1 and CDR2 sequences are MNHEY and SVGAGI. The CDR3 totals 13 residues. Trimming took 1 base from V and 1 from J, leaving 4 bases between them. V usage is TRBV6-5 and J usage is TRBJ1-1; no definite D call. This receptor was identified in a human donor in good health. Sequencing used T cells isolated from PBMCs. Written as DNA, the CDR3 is TGTGCCAGCAGTTACTTAAAGAACACTGAAGCTTTCTTT. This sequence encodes CASSYLKNTEAFF.